These 27 T cell receptor beta chains originate from one sample sequenced in a study of a mutant IDH1 vaccine in newly diagnosed glioma. Time point noted: baseline, week 1 (first vaccination visit). This sample's treatment: pre-vaccination baseline after standard-of-care therapy. Here immunoSEQ multiplex PCR was the method, and the copy in TCRdb shows in-frame clones only, minus some. The profile shows some 51,000 clones, 60% to 85% of them singletons. The sample in question was PBMCs, obtained from a glioma patient treated with radiotherapy, temozolomide or both. The receptors originated from a woman between 35 and 50 years old with glioma.

V is TRBV10-1 and J is TRBJ2-2, with unresolved D. Deletions cut 3 bases from V and 4 bases from J, with 12 bases between. This CDR3 is 15 amino acids long. Germline CDR1 is WNHNN and CDR2 is SYGVQD (reference sequence). The CDR3 region has the DNA TGCGCCAGCAGTGAACTTTCCGGGTCCACCGGGGAGCTGTTTTTT. Protein sequence: CASSELSGSTGELFF.

The chain combines TRBV4-1 with TRBJ1-2; D is undetermined. Trimming shortened V by 4 bases and J by 0 bases, and 9 bases separated the two germline ends. In germline, CDR1 is MGHRA, CDR2 YSYEKL. The CDR3 consists of 14 residues. CDR3 in amino acids: CASSPPGANYGYTF. As DNA, the CDR3 is TGCGCCAGCAGCCCTCCCGGGGCTAACTATGGCTACACCTTC.

This chain uses TRBV18 with TRBJ1-6; no reliable D call. This CDR3 is 15 amino acids long. Germline V gene data show CDR1 as KGHSH and CDR2 as LQKENI. The ends were cut back, 2 bases at V and 4 bases at J, with 9 bases in the middle. CDR3 bases: TGTGCCAGCTCACCATCGGCCAGTTATAATTCACCCCTCCACTTT. Translation gives CASSPSASYNSPLHF.

The DNA of the CDR3 is TGTGCCAGCAGTGAAACGACGGGGAACAGGGGGAACGATGAGCAGTTCTTC. As protein: CASSETTGNRGNDEQFF. The chain links TRBV6-1 to TRBJ2-1, with TRBD1 matching over 8 bases. Germline CDR1 and CDR2: MNHNS and SASEGT. The CDR3 consists of 17 residues. V was clipped by 2 bases and J by 8 bases; unmatched bases: 14.

The J gene is TRBJ2-1, the V gene TRBV7-6; TRBD2 matches 13 bases. Trimming removed 3 bases from V and 1 base from J; junction bases left unmatched: 6. CDR3 length: 18 residues. Germline V CDR1 and CDR2: SGHVS, FNYEAQ. This chain's CDR3 is CASSLGTSGALSYNEQFF. In DNA, the CDR3 is TGTGCCAGCAGCTTGGGGACTAGCGGGGCCCTATCCTACAATGAGCAGTTCTTC.

J is TRBJ2-7 and V is TRBV12-5, with a tentative D call TRBD1 (5 bases). The ends were cut back, 2 bases at V and 6 bases at J, with 8 bases in the middle. This CDR3 spans 12 amino acids. CDR1 is LGHNT, CDR2 FRNRAP, per germline. The CDR3 sequence is CASGLSQGEQYF. In nucleotides, the CDR3 is TGTGCTAGTGGTTTGTCTCAGGGCGAGCAGTACTTC.

The genes are TRBV13 and TRBJ2-7; D perhaps matches TRBD2 (6 bases). CDR3 length: 13 residues. Germline CDR1 and CDR2: PRHDT and FYEKMQ (reference sequence). The V and J ends lost 4 bases and 7 bases respectively, with 14 bases between them. The CDR3 sequence: CASSSLGAGEQYF. For the CDR3, the DNA is TGTGCCAGCAGCTCACTCGGCGCGGGAGAGCAGTACTTC.

The V call is TRBV7-9, the J call TRBJ1-1; 12 bases align to TRBD1. J gave up 1 base and V 5 bases, and 5 bases lay outside the gene matches. Germline CDR1 reads SEHNR; CDR2 reads FQNEAQ (reference sequence). The CDR3 totals 16 residues. The CDR3 loop is CASSPRDRGPNTEAFF. CDR3 DNA: TGTGCCAGCAGCCCCCGGGACAGGGGGCCGAACACTGAAGCTTTCTTT.

The CDR3 DNA is TGTGCTAGTGGTTTGGGTCCAACGAACACCGGGGAGCTGTTTTTT. Translated: CASGLGPTNTGELFF. The rearrangement uses TRBV12-5 and TRBJ2-2, with D uncertain. This CDR3 comprises 15 residues. V shed 1 base and J shed 0 bases, with 6 bases lying between them. Germline CDR1 is LGHNT and CDR2 is FRNRAP.

This rearrangement joins TRBV7-6 to TRBJ2-7, with a tentative D call TRBD1 (6 bases). The germline CDR1 and CDR2 sequences are SGHVS and FNYEAQ. The CDR3 runs 13 residues. Trimming took off 3 bases at V and 4 bases at J, with 10 bases between the two ends. The CDR3 spells CASSLLGGYEQYF. The CDR3 DNA reads TGTGCCAGCAGCTTGTTAGGGGGATACGAGCAGTACTTC.

The chain has TRBV30 and TRBJ2-3; 9 nucleotides line up with TRBD2. With 1 base clipped from V and 1 base from J, the junction kept 0 bases outside the gene matches. The CDR3 covers 14 residues. Looked up from germline, CDR1 is GTSNPN and CDR2 is SVGIG (reference sequence). The CDR3 sequence is CAWSASGGTDTQYF. The CDR3, as DNA: TGTGCCTGGAGTGCTAGCGGGGGCACAGATACGCAGTATTTT. Looking up the rest from reference TRBV30 and TRBJ2-3 gives the full variable domain: SQTIHQWPATLVQPVGSPLSLECTVEGTSNPNLYWYRQAAGRGLQLLFYSVGIGQISSEVPQNLSASRPQDRQFILSSKKLLLSDSGFYLCAWSASGGTDTQYFGPGTRLTVL.

This chain links TRBV2 with TRBJ1-5; no clear D gene. The length of the CDR3 is 13 residues. Germline CDR1 is SNHLY and CDR2 is FYNNEI. The germline V and J ends were trimmed by 2 bases and 7 bases, with 9 bases remaining between them. The CDR3 DNA reads as TGTGCCAGCAGTGAATCGGGGTTGCAGCCCCAGCATTTT. It translates to CASSESGLQPQHF.

In this sample, this clone turned up once. This rearrangement joins TRBV5-4 to TRBJ2-1, with 8 bases matching TRBD2. V was clipped by 3 bases and J by 7 bases; unmatched bases: 12. CDR1 is SGHNT, CDR2 YYREEE, per germline (reference sequence). The CDR3 sequence is 16 residues long. CDR3 sequence reads: CASSSGGLARKNEQFF. CDR3 nucleotides: TGTGCCAGCAGCTCTGGAGGACTAGCCCGTAAAAATGAGCAGTTCTTC.

J is TRBJ1-1 and V is TRBV5-5, with 9 bases lining up with TRBD1. This CDR3 comprises 15 residues. Germline V lookup: CDR1 SGHKS, CDR2 YYEKEE (reference sequence). V was clipped by 1 base and J by 4 bases; unmatched bases: 5. For the CDR3, the DNA is TGTGCCAGCAGCTTGATTACAGGGGGCGTCACTGAAGCTTTCTTT. It encodes CASSLITGGVTEAFF.

The V and J genes are TRBV4-2 and TRBJ2-5; D call uncertain. Per germline, CDR1 LGHNA and CDR2 YNFKEQ. V was shortened by 2 bases and J by 2 bases, with 9 bases between the two germline ends. The CDR3 has 14 residues. The CDR3, as DNA: TGTGCCAGCAGCCAACAACTTCAGCAAGAGACCCAGTACTTC. This translates into CASSQQLQQETQYF.

J is TRBJ2-7 and V is TRBV30; 8 bases match TRBD1. The CDR3 has 15 residues. V gave up 2 bases and J gave up 2 bases; unmatched junction bases: 8. Germline CDR1 and CDR2: GTSNPN and SVGIG (reference sequence). The DNA for the CDR3 is TGTGCCTGGAGTTACCCGGGGACAGGCCCCTACGAGCAGTACTTC. Translation gives CAWSYPGTGPYEQYF.

The gene calls are TRBV27 and TRBJ2-7; 9 bases are shared with TRBD2. The junction had 3 bases not matched to a gene; V was cut back by 3 bases and J by 3 bases. CDR3 length: 14 residues. Per the germline V gene, CDR1 is MNHEY and CDR2 is SMNVEV (reference sequence). The chain's CDR3 is CASSFAGGIYEQYF. CDR3 in DNA: TGTGCCAGCAGTTTTGCGGGGGGGATCTACGAGCAGTACTTC.

This clone appeared a few times. This chain uses TRBV6-5 with TRBJ1-1, with unresolved D. Trimming pared 5 bases from V and 5 bases from J, leaving 15 bases between. Germline V gene sequence: CDR1 MNHEY, CDR2 SVGAGI. This CDR3 region has 14 residues. The CDR3, as DNA: TGTGCCAGCAGTCCTCCGACCAAAGGGACTGAAGCTTTCTTT. Protein product: CASSPPTKGTEAFF.

The rearrangement links TRBV6-5 to TRBJ1-5, with D hard to call. V dropped 5 bases and J dropped 1 base, with 12 bases sitting between them. CDR1 MNHEY and CDR2 SVGAGI come from the germline V gene. The CDR3 consists of 15 residues. The CDR3 DNA reads as TGTGCCAGCAGTCCCACGGGAGGAAGCAATCAGCCCCAGCATTTT. Translation gives CASSPTGGSNQPQHF.

This sequence joins TRBV18 and TRBJ1-1; D uncertain. The germline V gene encodes CDR1 KGHSH and CDR2 LQKENI. Trimming cost V 3 bases and J 6 bases, with 11 bases left between them. The CDR3 sequence is 13 residues long. CDR3 nucleotide sequence: TGTGCCAGCTCACCTACCACAGAATCTGAAGCTTTCTTT. Its translation is CASSPTTESEAFF.

The sample holds a few counts of this clone. V is TRBV10-3 and J is TRBJ1-3, with D hard to call. Germline lookup yields CDR1 ENHRY and CDR2 SYGVKD. The CDR3 is made up of 15 amino acids. Between the trimmed V and J ends, which lost 1 base and 8 bases, there was a span of 15 bases. DNA of the CDR3: TGTGCCATCAGTGAGTTGGAGACACGGGTAGACACCATATATTTT. Its protein is CAISELETRVDTIYF.

This clone was seen a handful of times. The V and J genes are TRBV13 and TRBJ2-1, with a possible D match to TRBD2 (5 bases). This CDR3 contains 12 residues. The germline gives CDR1 PRHDT, CDR2 FYEKMQ (reference sequence). The germline V and J ends were trimmed by 3 bases and 5 bases, with 5 bases remaining between them. The DNA of the CDR3 is TGTGCCAGCAGCTTGCGGGACAATGAGCAGTTCTTC. Translated, it gives CASSLRDNEQFF.

The chain links TRBV7-4 to TRBJ2-1, with D perhaps matching TRBD2 (6 bases). Trimming removed 11 bases at V and 4 bases at J, with 18 bases between. The germline V gene encodes CDR1 SGHVT and CDR2 SQSDAQ. CDR3 size: 14 residues. The DNA for the CDR3 is TGTGCCCCACCCCAAGCTAGCGATTACAATGAGCAGTTCTTC. It encodes CAPPQASDYNEQFF.

V usage is TRBV12-5 and J usage is TRBJ1-5; D is perhaps TRBD1 (6 bases). In germline, CDR1 is LGHNT, CDR2 FRNRAP. The V and J ends lost 6 bases and 6 bases respectively, with 9 bases between them. This CDR3 is built from 12 residues. CDR3 DNA: TGTGCTAGTGGAACAGGGCCTCAGCCCCAGCATTTT. This sequence encodes CASGTGPQPQHF.

The chain couples TRBV25-1 to TRBJ2-7, with D perhaps matching TRBD1 (6 bases). Germline V lookup: CDR1 MGHDK, CDR2 SYGVNS. V was pared by 4 bases and J by 5 bases, with 12 bases between. This CDR3 region has 13 residues. CDR3 protein: CASSAGAPNEQYF. In DNA, the CDR3 is TGTGCCAGCAGTGCAGGGGCCCCAAACGAGCAGTACTTC.

This clone was picked up one time. The chain combines TRBV11-2 with TRBJ2-2; no definite D call. The germline V and J ends were trimmed by 4 bases and 4 bases, with 10 bases remaining between them. The CDR3 covers 14 residues. The germline gives CDR1 SGHAT, CDR2 FQNNGV. CDR3 nucleotide sequence: TGTGCCAGCAGCTCCAACATAGTCACCGGGGAGCTGTTTTTT. It is translated as CASSSNIVTGELFF.

Of note for this clone: At one end, the junction sequence differs from germline, possibly due to a read error. The V and J genes are TRBV13 and TRBJ1-1; TRBD1 agrees at 10 bases. This CDR3 has 15 residues. Germline V gene sequence: CDR1 PRHDT, CDR2 FYEKMQ (reference sequence). The CDR3, as DNA: TGTGCCAGCAGCCTAGGGGACAGGGGCTTCACTGAAGCTTTCTTT. It specifies CASSLGDRGFTEAFF.